This note documents a single TCR beta chain sequence. Its antigen target is currently unknown. No base quality values were provided; no much bigger clone lies one nucleotide off. This entry is derived from a study of Ad26.COV2.S vaccination and SARS-CoV-2 variants (dated by TCRdb to the early 2020s). With respect to the entire study: TCRbeta repertoire sequencing was used to assess the specificity and breadth of SARS-CoV-2-reactive T cell receptors after Ad26.COV2.S vaccination. A total of around 32 samples were included in the TCR-sequenced set, comprising roughly 19 Ad26.COV2.S vaccine recipients, 5 placebo recipients and 8 SARS-CoV-2 convalescent individuals.

CDR1 and CDR2 (SGHRS, YFSETQ) derive from the germline V gene. The CDR3 measures 14 amino acids from cysteine to phenylalanine. Here the CDR3 DNA is all that survives: 42 bases in frame from base 1. V is reduced by 4 bases and J by 4 bases, leaving a spacing of 14 bases between them. TCRbeta CDR3 regions were sequenced with the immunoSEQ Assay. After extraction, genomic DNA underwent amplification by bias-controlled multiplex PCR, followed by high-throughput sequencing. The paper's data handling went like this. To quantify the absolute abundance of each unique TCRbeta CDR3 region, sequences were collapsed and filtered. Usable DNA was measured by amplifying reference genes present in all nucleated cells, and TCRbeta template counts were normalized to that usable DNA to estimate T cell fraction. Repertoire TCRs were annotated as SARS-CoV-2-specific by exact matching of V gene, CDR3 amino acid sequence and J gene to a known reactive TCR set. The reference SARS-CoV-2 TCR set came from MIRA and was filtered for enrichment in COVID-19-positive ImmuneCODE repertoires, removing public or cross-reactive TCRs. Using the MIRA antigens, annotated TCRs were further analysed by specific ORF or by position within an ORF. Breadth was defined as annotated unique rearrangements over total unique productive rearrangements; depth was the summed frequency of those rearrangements. Group comparisons of TCR breadth used two-sided Wilcoxon rank-sum tests. The source is immuneACCESS, and TCRdb retained only in-frame sequences with V and J called. Part of the clones is not carried over; for the studies checked, unresolved V genes explain less than half of this, and the remainder is unexplained. V and J calls and clone size are those listed in that table; D and trimming were worked out from the DNA. The sample has fewer than 50,000 clones on record, 83% of them singletons. The ten most abundant clones make up less than 60% of the sample.

The paper as a whole reports these results and caveats: After vaccination, spike-specific CD8+ and CD4+ T cell responses were reported to show substantial breadth. The authors noted that total T cell responses may have been underestimated by the TCR breadth and depth analyses. Spike-specific TCR breadth was higher in Ad26.COV2.S recipients than in placebo recipients (P = 0.0014). Vaccine and placebo recipients had comparable non-spike TCR breadth, which fits with the vaccine containing only spike.

Read against the paper, the sample's time point label means: individuals recovered from natural SARS-CoV-2 infection. This receptor was identified in a human donor who had recovered from COVID-19. The rearrangement combines TRBV5-1 with TRBJ1-2, with a weak D call of TRBD1 (6 bases match). The sequences come from peripheral blood, collected after recovery from COVID-19. Read as DNA, the sequence is TGCGCCAGCAGCCAACAGGGATCTCTCTATGGCTACACCTTC. Its protein is CASSQQGSLYGYTF.